The 8 T cell receptor beta chains presented below share a single source sample, sequenced in a study of CD8 T cells in ankylosing spondylitis. Points from the study as a whole: Seemingly characteristic of ankylosing spondylitis blood was a TCR beta motif consisting of 7 or 8 highly homologous variants.

One entry per CDR3 protein results from TCRdb running MiXCR on the 5' RACE reads. This sample has approximately 500,000 distinct CDR3 sequences, with roughly an eighth found just once. These receptors are not linked to any known antigen. Sequencing was carried out using blood, either unsorted or a sorted T cell fraction (not recorded which). The receptors were sampled from a male donor with ankylosing spondylitis.

The V gene is TRBV18, the J gene TRBJ2-7; D is unresolved. Germline V gives CDR1 KGHSH, CDR2 LQKENI. The CDR3 has 12 residues. V gave up 2 bases and J gave up 3 bases, with 5 bases separating them. CDR3 nucleotides: TGTGCCAGCTCACCAACTAACTACGAGCAGTACTTC. It encodes CASSPTNYEQYF.

The chain recombines TRBV7-9 with TRBJ2-2, with D tentatively TRBD2 (5 bases). V lost 5 bases and J 1 base, leaving 14 bases between the germline ends. The CDR3 consists of 16 residues. CDR1 is SEHNR and CDR2 is FQNEAQ in the germline V gene (reference sequence). DNA for the CDR3: TGTGCCAGCAGCATACGAGACGGGGTGAACACCGGGGAGCTGTTTTTT. It encodes CASSIRDGVNTGELFF. The whole variable domain, remainder taken from reference TRBV7-9 and TRBJ2-2, is DTGVSQNPRHKITKRGQNVTFRCDPISEHNRLYWYRQTLGQGPEFLTYFQNEAQLEKSRLLSDRFSAERPKGSFSTLEIQRTEQGDSAMYLCASSIRDGVNTGELFFGEGSRLTVL.

This clonotype was detected a few times. The V call is TRBV29-1, the J call TRBJ2-4; no definite D call. In germline, CDR1 is SQVTM, CDR2 ANQGSEA. Deletions cut 1 base from V and 0 bases from J, with 4 bases between. This CDR3 is 13 amino acids long. The CDR3 DNA follows: TGCAGCGTTGAAGGGGTAGCCAAAAACATTCAGTACTTC. Translating it yields CSVEGVAKNIQYF.

This clonotype was seen a handful of times. The CDR3 DNA is TGTGCCAGCAGTTTCCAGGGGGACTACGAGCAGTACGTC. Translating gives CASSFQGDYEQYV. The chain carries TRBV6-2 or TRBV6-3 and TRBJ2-7, with TRBD1 matching over 7 bases. This CDR3 has 13 residues. The germline V gene encodes CDR1 MNHEY and CDR2 SVGEGT. The ends lost 4 bases at V and 3 bases at J; junction bases unmatched: 3.

In its sample, this clonotype was seen many times. The V call is TRBV4-1, the J call TRBJ2-1; weak D call: TRBD2 (5 bases). V lost 0 bases and J 9 bases, leaving 21 bases between the germline ends. Germline CDR1 MGHRA, CDR2 YSYEKL. This CDR3 contains 17 residues. DNA for the CDR3: TGCGCCAGCAGCCAAGAGAATGAGGGAGAAAATCGCGTTGAGCAGTTCTTC. It specifies CASSQENEGENRVEQFF.

This clonotype was seen at least ten times. V gene TRBV6-1 combines with J gene TRBJ2-3; 8 bases line up with TRBD2. The ends lost 5 bases at V and 3 bases at J; junction bases unmatched: 10. CDR1 and CDR2 from the germline V gene are MNHNS and SASEGT. The CDR3 loop spans 16 amino acids. CDR3 in amino acids: CASSLLGSGRTDTQYF. The CDR3 DNA sequence: TGTGCCAGCAGTCTCCTGGGGAGCGGGAGAACAGATACGCAGTATTTT.

This clonotype was observed a few times. This chain connects TRBV11-2 to TRBJ1-6; D is unresolved. The germline V gene encodes CDR1 SGHAT and CDR2 FQNNGV. The CDR3 totals 14 residues. Trimming removed 1 base from V and 10 bases from J, with 11 bases in between. The CDR3 sequence is CASSLGGMGSPLHF. CDR3 bases: TGTGCCAGCAGCTTAGGGGGTATGGGATCACCCCTCCACTTT. Based on the CDR3 plus reference TRBV11-2 and TRBJ1-6, the full variable domain is EAGVAQSPRYKIIEKRQSVAFWCNPISGHATLYWYQQILGQGPKLLIQFQNNGVVDDSQLPKDRFSAERLKGVDSTLKIQPAKLEDSAVYLCASSLGGMGSPLHFGNGTRLTVT.

The rearrangement links TRBV20-1 to TRBJ2-5, with 7 bases identical to TRBD2. CDR3 length equals 13 residues. Germline V gives CDR1 DFQATT, CDR2 SNEGSKA (reference sequence). The V segment lost 2 bases and the J segment 5 bases; nucleotides outside the gene matches: 5. The CDR3 spells CSARKRDRETQYF. The CDR3 DNA follows: TGCAGTGCTAGAAAGCGGGATCGGGAGACCCAGTACTTC.